The 20 T cell receptor beta chains below were found in one sample sequenced in a study of cytomegalovirus exposure and HLA in healthy donors. The PCR had 60 Vbeta and 13 Jbeta primers. The table came from immunoSEQ multiplex PCR; TCRdb's copy has only in-frame clones and leaves some out. The sample features approximately 120,000 clones, with 1% in its top ten. Sequencing was done on a sample of PBMCs. These TCRs come from a man aged 18 to 30 in good health and CMV-seronegative.

The V gene is TRBV18, the J gene TRBJ1-1; 8 nucleotides align to TRBD1. After removal of 7 bases from V and 7 bases from J, the junction contained 8 bases not matched to a gene. CDR1 and CDR2 (germline): KGHSH, LQKENI. The CDR3 is 13 amino acids. The chain's CDR3 is CASYRQGYDEAFF. In DNA, the CDR3 is TGTGCCAGCTACCGACAGGGGTATGATGAAGCTTTCTTT.

The J gene is TRBJ2-6, the V gene TRBV5-4; TRBD1 aligns across 7 bases. This CDR3 region has 15 residues. After removal of 5 bases from V and 3 bases from J, the junction contained 5 bases not matched to a gene. The germline gives CDR1 SGHNT, CDR2 YYREEE (reference sequence). This chain's CDR3 is CASRLGGGGANVLTF. The CDR3 DNA sequence: TGTGCCAGCAGACTAGGGGGCGGTGGGGCCAACGTCCTGACTTTC.

This chain links TRBV30 with TRBJ2-1, with 9 bases aligning to TRBD2. The CDR3 totals 11 residues. Germline V CDR1 and CDR2: GTSNPN, SVGIG (reference sequence). After removal of 3 bases from V and 13 bases from J, the junction contained 4 bases not matched to a gene. The DNA for the CDR3 is TGTGCCTGGAGCAGACTAGCGGAACAGTTCTTC. Protein: CAWSRLAEQFF.

The rearrangement links TRBV19 to TRBJ1-1; TRBD1 agrees at 7 bases. The CDR3 runs to 16 residues. V gave up 4 bases and J gave up 0 bases; unmatched junction bases: 8. CDR1 and CDR2 from the germline V gene are LNHDA and SQIVND (reference sequence). In DNA form, the CDR3 reads TGTGCCAGTAGTACCAGCAGGGGGATAATGAACACTGAAGCTTTCTTT. Protein: CASSTSRGIMNTEAFF.

The chain carries TRBV6-5 and TRBJ2-3, with 8 bases aligning to TRBD2. Germline assignment: CDR1 MNHEY and CDR2 SVGAGI. The CDR3 contains 14 residues. J lost 1 base, V lost 7 bases, and 4 bases had no gene match. CDR3 DNA: TGTGCCAGCACCCCGACTAGCGGCACAGATACGCAGTATTTT. Residues: CASTPTSGTDTQYF.

The chain recombines TRBV30 with TRBJ2-7, with D maybe TRBD2 (5 bases). V was trimmed by 3 bases and J by 2 bases, leaving 11 bases between them. This CDR3 region has 13 residues. Germline V gene data show CDR1 as GTSNPN and CDR2 as SVGIG (reference sequence). CDR3 sequence reads: CAWRAAGTYEQYF. The DNA for the CDR3 is TGTGCCTGGAGAGCGGCAGGAACCTACGAGCAGTACTTC.

V and J are TRBV25-1 and TRBJ2-2, with D possibly being TRBD1 (6 bases). Germline lookup yields CDR1 MGHDK and CDR2 SYGVNS. This CDR3 contains 14 residues. V was shortened by 10 bases and J by 4 bases, with 16 bases between the two germline ends. CDR3 sequence reads: CATSQGRFTGELFF. The CDR3 coding sequence is TGTGCCACCTCACAGGGTCGATTCACCGGGGAGCTGTTTTTT. Together with reference TRBV25-1 and TRBJ2-2, the CDR3 gives the full variable domain: EADIYQTPRYLVIGTGKKITLECSQTMGHDKMYWYQQDPGMELHLIHYSYGVNSTEKGDLSSESTVSRIRTEHFPLTLESARPSHTSQYLCATSQGRFTGELFFGEGSRLTVL.

The chain links TRBV10-3 to TRBJ1-1; D might be TRBD1 (6 bases). Germline CDR1 reads ENHRY; CDR2 reads SYGVKD. Trimming pared 6 bases from V and 5 bases from J, leaving 13 bases between. The CDR3 is 13 amino acids. CDR3: CAIRPGGATEAFF. The CDR3 DNA reads TGTGCCATCAGGCCTGGGGGGGCGACTGAAGCTTTCTTT.

The gene calls are TRBV19 and TRBJ1-2, with TRBD1 identical over 12 bases. CDR1 is LNHDA, CDR2 SQIVND, per germline (reference sequence). The CDR3 consists of 15 residues. J was trimmed by 8 bases and V by 6 bases; bases with no gene match: 10. The CDR3 DNA sequence: TGTGCCAGTAGAGCAACCGGGACAGGGGGCACCGGCTACACCTTC. The encoded protein is CASRATGTGGTGYTF.

The rearrangement links TRBV9 to TRBJ2-7, with D perhaps TRBD1 (6 bases). V was trimmed by 3 bases and J by 1 base, leaving 8 bases between them. CDR1 and CDR2 (germline): SGDLS, YYNGEE. The CDR3 runs to 13 residues. For the CDR3, the DNA is TGTGCCAGCAGCGCGACAGGTTCCTACGAGCAGTACTTC. Amino acid sequence: CASSATGSYEQYF.

The chain joins TRBV6-6 to TRBJ2-1, with 8 bases identical to TRBD2. The CDR3 sequence is 16 residues long. V dropped 1 base and J dropped 8; count of bases not matched to a gene: 10. The germline V gene has CDR1 MNHNY and CDR2 SVGAGI (reference sequence). The CDR3 DNA is TGTGCCAGCAGTTACTTATCGGGACTAGGGTACGATGAGCAGTTCTTC. Translated, it gives CASSYLSGLGYDEQFF.

This chain connects TRBV6-6 to TRBJ2-7, with D possibly TRBD2 on 5 matching bases. Per germline, CDR1 MNHNY and CDR2 SVGAGI (reference sequence). The CDR3 contains 13 residues. Trimming shortened V by 6 bases and J by 4 bases, and 13 bases separated the two germline ends. CDR3 in DNA: TGTGCCAGCAGCCCCCCCCGGGATTACGAGCAGTACTTC. Protein product: CASSPPRDYEQYF.

This sequence joins TRBV5-1 and TRBJ1-1, with a tentative D call TRBD1 (6 bases). Between the trimmed V and J ends, which lost 4 bases and 0 bases, there was a span of 13 bases. The germline CDR1 and CDR2 sequences are SGHRS and YFSETQ. The CDR3 is 15 residues long. DNA of the CDR3: TGCGCCAGCAGCGACGTACAGGGATTGAACACTGAAGCTTTCTTT. As protein: CASSDVQGLNTEAFF.

The rearrangement joins TRBV18 to TRBJ2-7, with TRBD2 matching over 11 bases. The CDR3 loop spans 13 amino acids. Germline CDR1 is KGHSH and CDR2 is LQKENI. J was trimmed by 4 bases and V by 10 bases; bases with no gene match: 6. The CDR3 here is CATAGTSGYEQYF. CDR3 DNA sequence: TGTGCCACCGCGGGGACTAGCGGTTACGAGCAGTACTTC.

The chain recombines TRBV28 with TRBJ1-2; TRBD1 matches at 9 bases. The germline gives CDR1 MDHEN, CDR2 SYDVKM. With 2 bases clipped from V and 8 bases from J, the junction kept 9 bases outside the gene matches. CDR3 length: 15 amino acids. The CDR3 sequence is CASSLPPGQGIGYTF. CDR3 coding DNA: TGTGCCAGCAGTTTACCGCCGGGACAGGGTATAGGCTACACCTTC.

V is TRBV6-5 and J is TRBJ1-2, with a possible D match to TRBD1 (5 bases). This CDR3 has 13 amino acids. V shed 6 bases and J shed 12 bases, with 20 bases lying between them. The germline V gene encodes CDR1 MNHEY and CDR2 SVGAGI. CDR3 sequence (DNA): TGTGCCAGCAGACCTCGCTCGGGGGGTGGGAACACCTTC. This codes for CASRPRSGGGNTF.

The V and J genes are TRBV18 and TRBJ1-4, with D tentatively TRBD1 (5 bases). Trimming took off 3 bases at V and 0 bases at J, with 14 bases between the two ends. The germline V gene encodes CDR1 KGHSH and CDR2 LQKENI. This CDR3 has 17 amino acids. CDR3 region: CASSPSGLRATNEKLFF. CDR3 in DNA: TGTGCCAGCTCACCGTCGGGACTCCGTGCAACTAATGAAAAACTGTTTTTT.

The CDR3 sequence is CASSLGRDTDTQYF. The CDR3 DNA reads as TGTGCCAGCAGCTTGGGCCGGGACACAGATACGCAGTATTTT. The chain has TRBV11-1 and TRBJ2-3; D is perhaps TRBD2 (5 bases). This CDR3 has 14 residues. Germline CDR1 SGHAT, CDR2 FQDESV (reference sequence). V lost 3 bases to trimming and J lost 2 bases, with 9 bases between them. Combining the CDR3 with reference TRBV11-1 and TRBJ2-3 gives the whole variable domain EAEVAQSPRYKITEKSQAVAFWCDPISGHATLYWYRQILGQGPELLVQFQDESVVDDSQLPKDRFSAERLKGVDSTLKIQPAELGDSAMYLCASSLGRDTDTQYFGPGTRLTVL.

CDR3: CATTLLARGGEQYF. CDR3 sequence (DNA): TGTGCCACCACCCTCTTGGCCCGAGGTGGTGAGCAGTACTTC. This chain joins TRBV27 and TRBJ2-7; D is uncertain. Germline V gives CDR1 MNHEY, CDR2 SMNVEV (reference sequence). The germline V and J ends were trimmed by 10 bases and 7 bases, with 23 bases remaining between them. The CDR3 spans 14 residues.

This chain joins TRBV11-1 and TRBJ2-5; 7 nucleotides align to TRBD1. V shed 1 base, J shed 1 base, and the junction held 6 bases outside the gene matches. The CDR3 contains 16 residues. Germline V gives CDR1 SGHAT, CDR2 FQDESV (reference sequence). The CDR3 DNA reads as TGTGCCAGCAGCTTAGACGGCGCAGGGGGCCAAGAGACCCAGTACTTC. Translated, it gives CASSLDGAGGQETQYF. The full variable domain, completed using reference TRBV11-1 and TRBJ2-5, is EAEVAQSPRYKITEKSQAVAFWCDPISGHATLYWYRQILGQGPELLVQFQDESVVDDSQLPKDRFSAERLKGVDSTLKIQPAELGDSAMYLCASSLDGAGGQETQYFGPGTRLLVL.